What follows is one TCR beta chain and its context. The sample comes from a study of blood T cell repertoires in COVID-19. The overall study: Some COVID-19 samples were acute and others convalescent; all came from the United States, Italy and Spain. PBMCs, B-cell-depleted T cells, or T cells were the source of the cDNA or gDNA that made up the material.

TCRdb's copy holds only in-frame clones and misses some; the assay was immunoSEQ multiplex PCR. The table records 160,000 or so clones, 84% of them present only once. Per the germline V gene, CDR1 is SGHTA and CDR2 is FQGNSA. The CDR3 length is 16 residues. V shed 5 bases and J 0 bases; nucleotides not matched to a gene: 8. The TCR originated in a woman aged 50 to 65 with acute or convalescent COVID-19. The specimen sequenced was peripheral blood. The chain recombines TRBV7-2 with TRBJ2-3; 7 positions match TRBD2. CDR3 DNA sequence: TGTGCCAGCAGCCTATCTAGCGGTGCTAGCACAGATACGCAGTATTTT. Translated: CASSLSSGASTDTQYF.